This T cell receptor beta chain was observed in a study of OX40 agonist ivuxolimab in advanced cancers. Study-wide background: In this cohort, patients received ivuxolimab, an agonistic anti-OX40 (CD134) antibody. A male proportion of approximately 80% was recorded, with mean age approximately 57 years and range about 20 to 90. Anti-PD-1, anti-PD-L1 or anti-CTLA-4 therapy given earlier was allowed, and 40% had some. Whole-study findings and limits: Both CD4+ and CD8+ T cell populations in blood had undergone clonal expansion by week 6 at 0.1 to 3.0 mg/kg.

With regard to this clone: Antigen: not known.

V dropped 3 bases and J dropped 3; count of bases not matched to a gene: 5. Germline CDR1 and CDR2: SGHTA and FQGNSA. This CDR3 comprises 15 residues. Data came from immunoSEQ multiplex PCR; TCRdb stores just in-frame clones and leaves some out. Here the sample spans about 63,000 clones, 85% to 90% being singletons. This specimen consisted of CD4+ or CD8+ T cells sorted from blood, obtained in a trial of the OX40 agonist ivuxolimab. V gene TRBV7-2 combines with J gene TRBJ2-3; 8 bases match TRBD1. The source of this sequence is an adult with an advanced solid tumor such as melanoma, head and neck, liver or kidney cancer. This CDR3 is CASSFTGGQTDTQYF. The CDR3 DNA follows: TGTGCCAGCAGCTTTACAGGGGGTCAAACAGATACGCAGTATTTT. Based on the CDR3 plus reference TRBV7-2 and TRBJ2-3, the full variable domain is GAGVSQSPSNKVTEKGKDVELRCDPISGHTALYWYRQSLGQGLEFLIYFQGNSAPDKSGLPSDRFSAERTGGSVSTLTIQRTQQEDSAVYLCASSFTGGQTDTQYFGPGTRLTVL.